The following is a T cell receptor beta chain sequence with its context. What it binds is not known. The data originate from a study of cytomegalovirus exposure and HLA in healthy donors. The study, taken as a whole, reports: In a later analysis, at a false discovery rate of 0.05, about 16,000 TCR beta sequences matched HLA alleles.

With 60 Vbeta and 13 Jbeta primers, the PCR was carried out. Only in-frame clones appear in the TCRdb table, and some are missing; sequencing was by immunoSEQ multiplex PCR. Of fewer than 200,000 clones in the sample, approximately 80% are singletons; the top ten hold approximately 7%. J gave up 6 bases and V 0 bases, and 2 bases lay outside the gene matches. CDR1 and CDR2 (germline): MNHEY, SMNVEV (reference sequence). The CDR3 covers 15 residues. The chain recombines TRBV27 with TRBJ2-2; 9 nucleotides match TRBD1. Input material: PBMCs. The receptor's source is a woman aged 25-40 years in good health and CMV-seropositive. CDR3 residues: CASSLSWTGAGELFF. The CDR3 DNA follows: TGTGCCAGCAGTTTATCTTGGACAGGGGCCGGGGAGCTGTTTTTT.